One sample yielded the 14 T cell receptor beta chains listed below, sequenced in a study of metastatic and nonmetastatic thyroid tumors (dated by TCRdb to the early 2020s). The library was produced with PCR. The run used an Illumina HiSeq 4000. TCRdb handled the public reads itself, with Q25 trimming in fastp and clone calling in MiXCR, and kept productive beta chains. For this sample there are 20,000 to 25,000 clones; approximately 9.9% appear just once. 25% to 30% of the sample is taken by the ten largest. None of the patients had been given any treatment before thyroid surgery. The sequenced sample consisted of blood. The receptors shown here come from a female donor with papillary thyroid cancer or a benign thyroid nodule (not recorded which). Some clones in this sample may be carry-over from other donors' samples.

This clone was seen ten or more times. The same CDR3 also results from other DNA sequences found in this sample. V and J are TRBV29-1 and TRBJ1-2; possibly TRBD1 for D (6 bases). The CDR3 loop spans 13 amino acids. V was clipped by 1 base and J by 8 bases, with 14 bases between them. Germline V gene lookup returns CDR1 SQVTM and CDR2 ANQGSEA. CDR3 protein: CSVEGRTEWGYTF. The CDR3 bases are TGCAGCGTTGAAGGGAGGACAGAGTGGGGCTACACCTTC.

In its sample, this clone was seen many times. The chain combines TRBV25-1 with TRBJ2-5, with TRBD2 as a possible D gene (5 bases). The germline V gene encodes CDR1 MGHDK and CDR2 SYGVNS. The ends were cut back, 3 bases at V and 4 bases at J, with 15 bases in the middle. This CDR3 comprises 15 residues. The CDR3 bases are TGTGCCAGCAGTGATCCCGGGGAACTCTTAGAGACCCAGTACTTC. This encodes CASSDPGELLETQYF. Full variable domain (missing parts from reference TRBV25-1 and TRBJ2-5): EADIYQTPRYLVIGTGKKITLECSQTMGHDKMYWYQQDPGMELHLIHYSYGVNSTEKGDLSSESTVSRIRTEHFPLTLESARPSHTSQYLCASSDPGELLETQYFGPGTRLLVL.

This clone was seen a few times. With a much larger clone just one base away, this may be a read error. The CDR3 loop reads CSAIWEQFF. For the CDR3, the DNA is TGCAGTGCTATTTGGGAGCAGTTCTTC. The chain carries TRBV20-1 and TRBJ2-1; D is uncertain. There are 9 residues in the CDR3. V dropped 4 bases and J dropped 10 bases, with 5 bases sitting between them. CDR1 and CDR2 from the germline V gene are DFQATT and SNEGSKA (reference sequence).

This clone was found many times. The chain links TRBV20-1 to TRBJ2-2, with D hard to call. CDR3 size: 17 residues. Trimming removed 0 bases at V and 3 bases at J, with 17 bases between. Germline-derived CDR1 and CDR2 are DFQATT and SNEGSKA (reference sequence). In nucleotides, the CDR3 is TGCAGTGCTAGAGAGGTGGACGGAAGGGCGGACACCGGGGAGCTGTTTTTT. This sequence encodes CSAREVDGRADTGELFF.

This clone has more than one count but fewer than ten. CDR3 protein: CASSRRTDSWEQYF. CDR3 coding DNA: TGTGCCAGTAGTAGAAGGACGGATTCTTGGGAGCAGTACTTC. The chain employs TRBV19 and TRBJ2-7; no clear D. The CDR3 has 14 amino acids. Trimming left V 4 bases short and J 7 bases short, with 17 bases between. Looked up from germline, CDR1 is LNHDA and CDR2 is SQIVND (reference sequence).

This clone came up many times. CDR3 region: CASSEMQGIGETQYF. For the CDR3, the DNA is TGTGCCAGCAGTGAAATGCAGGGTATTGGTGAGACCCAGTACTTC. J is TRBJ2-5 and V is TRBV2; perhaps TRBD1 as D (5 bases). The CDR3 contains 15 residues. Trimming took 2 bases from V and 5 from J, leaving 15 bases between them. The germline V gene encodes CDR1 SNHLY and CDR2 FYNNEI.

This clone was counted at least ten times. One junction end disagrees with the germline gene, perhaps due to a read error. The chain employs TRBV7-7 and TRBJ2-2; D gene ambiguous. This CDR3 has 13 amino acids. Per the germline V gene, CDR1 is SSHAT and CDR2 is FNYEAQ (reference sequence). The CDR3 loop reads CASSPVMGGELFF. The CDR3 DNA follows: TGTGCTAGCAGCCCCGTCATGGGAGGGGAGCTGTTTTTT.

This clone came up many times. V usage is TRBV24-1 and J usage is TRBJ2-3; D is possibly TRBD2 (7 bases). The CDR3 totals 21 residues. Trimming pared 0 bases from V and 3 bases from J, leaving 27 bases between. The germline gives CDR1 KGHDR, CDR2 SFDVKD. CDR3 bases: TGTGCCACCAGTGATTTGTCCCTTACTAGCGCCCTACAGGGAGAAACAGATACGCAGTATTTT. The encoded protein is CATSDLSLTSALQGETDTQYF.

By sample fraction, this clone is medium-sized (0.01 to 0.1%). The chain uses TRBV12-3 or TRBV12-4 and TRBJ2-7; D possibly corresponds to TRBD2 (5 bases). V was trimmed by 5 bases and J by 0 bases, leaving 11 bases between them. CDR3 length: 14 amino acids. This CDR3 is CASSGWESSYEQYF. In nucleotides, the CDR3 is TGTGCCAGCAGTGGTTGGGAGAGCTCCTACGAGCAGTACTTC.

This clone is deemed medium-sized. The CDR3 sequence: CASSLLGGGTYEQYF. DNA for the CDR3: TGTGCCAGCAGTTTGTTGGGCGGAGGGACCTACGAGCAGTACTTC. V usage is TRBV28 and J usage is TRBJ2-7; TRBD2 is a possible D gene (6 bases). V lost 3 bases to trimming and J lost 2 bases, with 14 bases between them. Looked up from germline, CDR1 is MDHEN and CDR2 is SYDVKM. The CDR3 contains 15 residues.

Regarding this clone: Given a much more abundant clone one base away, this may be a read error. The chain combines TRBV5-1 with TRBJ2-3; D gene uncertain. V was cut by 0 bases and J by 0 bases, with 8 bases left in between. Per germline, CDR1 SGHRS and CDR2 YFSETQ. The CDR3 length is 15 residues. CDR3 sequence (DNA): TGCGCCAGCAGCTTGGCCCTAACAAGCACAGATACGCAGTATTTT. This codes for CASSLALTSTDTQYF.

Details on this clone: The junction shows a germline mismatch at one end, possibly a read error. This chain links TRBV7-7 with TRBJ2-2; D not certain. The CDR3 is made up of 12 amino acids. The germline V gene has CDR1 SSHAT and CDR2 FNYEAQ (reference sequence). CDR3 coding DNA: TGTGCTAGCAGTTCTTCCGTCGGGGAGCTGTTTTTT. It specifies CASSSSVGELFF.

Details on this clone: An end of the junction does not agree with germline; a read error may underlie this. The CDR3 coding sequence is TGCGCCAGCATCTTGGCGACTAGCGGGAACTACGAGCAGTACTTC. Translating gives CASILATSGNYEQYF. J is TRBJ2-7 and V is TRBV5-1, with 11 positions matching TRBD2. The CDR3 runs to 15 residues. CDR1 is SGHRS, CDR2 YFSETQ, per germline.

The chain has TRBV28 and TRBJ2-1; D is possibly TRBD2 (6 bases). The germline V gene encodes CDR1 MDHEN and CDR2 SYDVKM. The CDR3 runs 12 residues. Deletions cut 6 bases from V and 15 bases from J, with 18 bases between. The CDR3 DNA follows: TGTGCCAGCAGAGGTGGGGGAGGAGGGCCGTTCTTC. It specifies CASRGGGGGPFF. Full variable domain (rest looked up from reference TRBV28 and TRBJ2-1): DVKVTQSSRYLVKRTGEKVFLECVQDMDHENMFWYRQDPGLGLRLIYFSYDVKMKEKGDIPEGYSVSREKKERFSLILESASTNQTSMYLCASRGGGGGPFFGPGTRLTVL.